The 5 T cell receptor beta chains presented below share a single source sample, sequenced in a study of OX40 agonist ivuxolimab in advanced cancers. Assay: immunoSEQ multiplex PCR; the TCRdb copy retains only in-frame clones and omits some. The data show roughly 35,000 clones, approximately 79% seen once. Specimen: CD4+ or CD8+ T cells sorted from blood, collected in a trial of the OX40 agonist ivuxolimab. The receptors derive from an adult with an advanced solid tumor such as melanoma, head and neck, liver or kidney cancer.

The J gene is TRBJ2-2, the V gene TRBV25-1, with 8 positions matching TRBD1. CDR3 length: 16 residues. The V and J ends lost 1 base and 1 base, in that order; junction bases with no gene match: 2. Germline V lookup: CDR1 MGHDK, CDR2 SYGVNS. This chain's CDR3 is CASSESGQGNTGELFF. CDR3 bases: TGTGCCAGCAGTGAATCCGGACAGGGGAACACCGGGGAGCTGTTTTTT.

This chain uses TRBV9 with TRBJ2-5; 9 nucleotides agree with TRBD2. Germline CDR1 reads SGDLS; CDR2 reads YYNGEE. This CDR3 is 16 amino acids long. V was pared by 0 bases and J by 1 base, with 4 bases of the junction left unmatched. CDR3 sequence (DNA): TGTGCCAGCAGCGTAGATCTAGCGGGGTTCCAAGAGACCCAGTACTTC. Protein sequence: CASSVDLAGFQETQYF.

This rearrangement joins TRBV6-1 to TRBJ2-5, with 7 bases fitting TRBD1. The CDR3 extends over 14 amino acids. Unmatched junction bases numbered 3, after V lost 4 bases and J lost 1 base. Germline CDR1 is MNHNS and CDR2 is SASEGT. The CDR3 sequence is CASSGYRGQETQYF. DNA for the CDR3: TGTGCCAGCAGTGGGTACAGGGGCCAAGAGACCCAGTACTTC.

The rearrangement links TRBV30 to TRBJ2-3; 15 bases match TRBD2. Germline trimming cut 2 bases from V and 1 base from J; bases unmatched to any gene: 4. The CDR3 has 17 amino acids. The germline gives CDR1 GTSNPN, CDR2 SVGIG (reference sequence). CDR3 sequence: CAWSKGLAGGGTDTQYF. CDR3 DNA: TGTGCCTGGAGTAAGGGACTAGCGGGGGGAGGCACAGATACGCAGTATTTT.

The chain links TRBV27 to TRBJ2-1; possible D gene TRBD2, 5 bases. The CDR3 is 12 residues long. CDR1 is MNHEY and CDR2 is SMNVEV in the germline V gene (reference sequence). Trimming shortened V by 6 bases and J by 9 bases, and 12 bases separated the two germline ends. DNA for the CDR3: TGTGCCAGCAGCATGGAGGCGGGTGAGCAGTTCTTC. This encodes CASSMEAGEQFF.